These 15 T cell receptor beta chains share one sample of origin, sequenced in a study of cytomegalovirus exposure and HLA in healthy donors. 13 Jbeta primers and 60 Vbeta primers were used for the PCR. Data came from immunoSEQ multiplex PCR; TCRdb stores just in-frame clones and leaves some out. The sample lists roughly 250,000 clones, 80% to 90% occurring once. The sample taken for sequencing was PBMCs. All receptors come from a woman aged 40 to 50 in good health and CMV-seropositive.

The chain has TRBV7-9 and TRBJ1-2; D not certain. The CDR3 has 12 residues. Germline CDR1 is SEHNR and CDR2 is FQNEAQ (reference sequence). V lost 6 bases and J 2 bases, leaving 7 bases between the germline ends. The CDR3 sequence: CASRTENYGYTF. The CDR3 DNA follows: TGTGCCAGCAGGACGGAGAACTATGGCTACACCTTC.

The chain couples TRBV4-1 to TRBJ2-2, with a weak D call TRBD2 (6 bases). V shed 0 bases and J shed 0 bases, with 14 bases lying between them. The CDR3 spans 18 residues. CDR1 is MGHRA, CDR2 YSYEKL, per germline. CDR3 nucleotides: TGCGCCAGCAGCCAAGATTTGGAGGACTATCCGAACACCGGGGAGCTGTTTTTT. It encodes CASSQDLEDYPNTGELFF.

The V and J genes are TRBV10-1 and TRBJ2-7; no clear D gene. Between the trimmed V and J ends, which lost 4 bases and 6 bases, there was a span of 16 bases. The CDR3 covers 14 residues. Germline V gives CDR1 WNHNN, CDR2 SYGVQD (reference sequence). CDR3 sequence reads: CASSGLVRPAEQYF. CDR3 sequence (DNA): TGCGCCAGCAGTGGGCTAGTGCGTCCCGCCGAGCAGTACTTC.

The chain couples TRBV6-5 to TRBJ2-4, with D uncertain. V gave up 3 bases and J gave up 5 bases, with 11 bases separating them. The CDR3 consists of 14 residues. CDR1 is MNHEY, CDR2 SVGAGI, per germline. The CDR3 nucleotides read TGTGCCAGCAGTTATGACGGGTCTCAAAACATTCAGTACTTC. Translating it yields CASSYDGSQNIQYF.

About this clone: The identical CDR3 is also encoded by other nucleotide sequences in the sample. The chain links TRBV28 to TRBJ2-1; 8 bases align to TRBD2. This CDR3 contains 15 residues. Trimming cost V 4 bases and J 0 bases; bases outside gene matches: 2. Germline CDR1 reads MDHEN; CDR2 reads SYDVKM. The CDR3 is CASSSSGSSYNEQFF. Here the CDR3 DNA reads TGTGCCAGCAGTTCGAGCGGGAGCTCCTACAATGAGCAGTTCTTC.

The gene calls are TRBV7-2 and TRBJ2-7; D may be TRBD1 (6 bases). The CDR3 totals 17 residues. The germline gives CDR1 SGHTA, CDR2 FQGNSA. The V end lost 2 bases, the J end lost 5 bases, and 22 bases lay between the germline ends. CDR3: CASSLLPGDTLGHEQYF. The DNA for the CDR3 is TGTGCCAGCAGCTTATTGCCTGGGGACACCTTAGGCCACGAGCAGTACTTC. The whole variable domain, filled in from reference TRBV7-2 and TRBJ2-7, reads GAGVSQSPSNKVTEKGKDVELRCDPISGHTALYWYRQSLGQGLEFLIYFQGNSAPDKSGLPSDRFSAERTGGSVSTLTIQRTQQEDSAVYLCASSLLPGDTLGHEQYFGPGTRLTVT.

The chain recombines TRBV7-7 with TRBJ2-7; D might be TRBD2 (6 bases). The germline CDR1 and CDR2 sequences are SSHAT and FNYEAQ (reference sequence). The CDR3 is 14 residues long. V dropped 5 bases and J dropped 5 bases, with 16 bases sitting between them. CDR3 amino acids: CASSPGGQINEQYF. In nucleotides, the CDR3 is TGTGCCAGCAGCCCAGGAGGGCAGATCAACGAGCAGTACTTC.

This clone occurred a few times. The chain employs TRBV7-2 and TRBJ1-1; D might be TRBD1 (5 bases). The CDR3 is 15 residues long. V was shortened by 3 bases and J by 5 bases, with 16 bases between the two germline ends. Looked up from germline, CDR1 is SGHTA and CDR2 is FQGNSA. The CDR3 region is CASSLSTPGGTEAFF. The CDR3 coding sequence is TGTGCCAGCAGCTTGAGTACCCCGGGGGGGACTGAAGCTTTCTTT.

The rearrangement uses TRBV4-3 and TRBJ1-2, with TRBD1 identical over 8 bases. Germline CDR1 LGHNA, CDR2 YSLEER. This CDR3 has 13 amino acids. V lost 2 bases, J lost 8 bases, and 4 bases stayed unmatched. The DNA of the CDR3 is TGCGCCAGCAGCCAAATACAGGGGGACGGCTACACCTTC. This translates into CASSQIQGDGYTF.

The chain couples TRBV19 to TRBJ2-7; maybe TRBD1 (7 bases). V was cut by 3 bases and J by 5 bases, with 17 bases left in between. This CDR3 contains 15 residues. Germline assignment: CDR1 LNHDA and CDR2 SQIVND (reference sequence). The chain's CDR3 is CASSIGGQPLDEQYF. Written as DNA, the CDR3 is TGTGCCAGTAGTATCGGGGGACAGCCGCTAGACGAGCAGTACTTC.

The chain is built from TRBV28 and TRBJ1-6; TRBD1 matches at 7 bases. Germline V gives CDR1 MDHEN, CDR2 SYDVKM. This CDR3 region has 15 residues. With 6 bases clipped from V and 8 bases from J, the junction kept 10 bases outside the gene matches. The DNA of the CDR3 is TGTGCCAGCAGGTTACAGGGGACCAAGGATTCACCCCTCCACTTT. This encodes CASRLQGTKDSPLHF. Based on the CDR3 plus reference TRBV28 and TRBJ1-6, the full variable domain is DVKVTQSSRYLVKRTGEKVFLECVQDMDHENMFWYRQDPGLGLRLIYFSYDVKMKEKGDIPEGYSVSREKKERFSLILESASTNQTSMYLCASRLQGTKDSPLHFGNGTRLTVT.

The chain joins TRBV6-1 to TRBJ1-1; D not certain. V gave up 6 bases and J gave up 7 bases, with 21 bases separating them. The CDR3 has 15 amino acids. Germline CDR1 is MNHNS and CDR2 is SASEGT. The CDR3 sequence is CASSELTVPGFEAFF. For the CDR3, the DNA is TGTGCCAGCAGCGAATTAACCGTACCGGGGTTTGAAGCTTTCTTT.

The chain combines TRBV21-1 with TRBJ2-2; the table's D call of TRBD2 was not tested on the DNA. TRBV21-1 is an annotated pseudogene. CDR3 length: 15 residues. The CDR3 DNA follows: TGTGCCAGCTACCGGCCGGGAGTTTGCACCGGGGAGCTGTTTTTT. Its protein is CASYRPGVCTGELFF.

The V call is TRBV7-2, the J call TRBJ1-6; D may be TRBD1 (5 bases). The germline gives CDR1 SGHTA, CDR2 FQGNSA. The CDR3 spans 14 residues. Deletions cut 6 bases from V and 10 bases from J, with 16 bases between. Here the CDR3 reads CASRTDPGGSPLHF. In nucleotides, the CDR3 is TGTGCCAGCAGGACGGACCCGGGGGGATCACCCCTCCACTTT.

This clone appeared a few times. The chain is built from TRBV7-2 and TRBJ2-1; TRBD1 might be the D (5 bases). Trimming pared 1 base from V and 7 bases from J, leaving 5 bases between. Germline assignment: CDR1 SGHTA and CDR2 FQGNSA. This CDR3 contains 12 residues. CDR3 protein: CASSLEGNEQFF. CDR3 coding DNA: TGTGCCAGCAGCTTAGAGGGGAATGAGCAGTTCTTC.